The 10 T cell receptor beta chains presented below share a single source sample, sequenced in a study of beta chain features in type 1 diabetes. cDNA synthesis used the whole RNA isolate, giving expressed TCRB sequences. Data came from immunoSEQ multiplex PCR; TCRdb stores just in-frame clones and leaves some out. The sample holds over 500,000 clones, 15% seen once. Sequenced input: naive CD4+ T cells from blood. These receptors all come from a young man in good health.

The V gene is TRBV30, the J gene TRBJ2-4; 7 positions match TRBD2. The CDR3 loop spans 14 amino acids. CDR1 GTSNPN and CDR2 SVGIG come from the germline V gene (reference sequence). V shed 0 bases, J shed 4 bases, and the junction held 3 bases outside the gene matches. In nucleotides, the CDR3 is TGTGCCTGGAGTGTGGCGGGGGAGAAAAACATTCAGTACTTC. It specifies CAWSVAGEKNIQYF.

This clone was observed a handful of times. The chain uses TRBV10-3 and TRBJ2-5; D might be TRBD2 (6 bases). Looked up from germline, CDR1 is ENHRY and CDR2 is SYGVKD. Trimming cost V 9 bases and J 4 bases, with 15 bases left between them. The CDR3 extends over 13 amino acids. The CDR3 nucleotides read TGTGCCATGCGGGGTGTTGGGGCAGAGACCCAGTACTTC. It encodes CAMRGVGAETQYF.

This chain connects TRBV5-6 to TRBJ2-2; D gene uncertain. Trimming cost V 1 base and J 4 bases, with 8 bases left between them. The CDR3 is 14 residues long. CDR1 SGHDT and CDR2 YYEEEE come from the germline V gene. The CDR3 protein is CASSLRAGTGELFF. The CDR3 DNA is TGTGCCAGCAGCTTGCGGGCAGGCACCGGGGAGCTGTTTTTT. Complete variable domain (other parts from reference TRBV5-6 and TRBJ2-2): DAGVTQSPTHLIKTRGQQVTLRCSPKSGHDTVSWYQQALGQGPQFIFQYYEEEERQRGNFPDRFSGHQFPNYSSELNVNALLLGDSALYLCASSLRAGTGELFFGEGSRLTVL.

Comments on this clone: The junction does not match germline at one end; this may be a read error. CDR3 in DNA: TGTGCCAGCAGCGTCTCAACGAAGACCGGGGAGCTGTTTTTT. Translation gives CASSVSTKTGELFF. This chain uses TRBV9 with TRBJ2-2; no firm D call. Germline CDR1 SGDLS, CDR2 YYNGEE. The CDR3 covers 14 residues. The entire variable domain, with the rest obtained from reference TRBV9 and TRBJ2-2, is as follows: DSGVTQTPKHLITATGQRVTLRCSPRSGDLSVYWYQQSLDQGLQFLIQYYNGEERAKGNILERFSAQQFPDLHSELNLSSLELGDSALYFCASSVSTKTGELFFGEGSRLTVL.

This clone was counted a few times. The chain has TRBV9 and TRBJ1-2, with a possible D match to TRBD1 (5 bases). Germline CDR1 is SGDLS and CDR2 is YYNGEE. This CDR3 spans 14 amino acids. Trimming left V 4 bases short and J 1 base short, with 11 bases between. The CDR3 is CASSPGIGNYGYTF. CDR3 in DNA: TGTGCCAGCAGCCCAGGGATAGGTAACTATGGCTACACCTTC. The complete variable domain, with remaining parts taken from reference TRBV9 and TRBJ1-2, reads DSGVTQTPKHLITATGQRVTLRCSPRSGDLSVYWYQQSLDQGLQFLIQYYNGEERAKGNILERFSAQQFPDLHSELNLSSLELGDSALYFCASSPGIGNYGYTFGSGTRLTVV.

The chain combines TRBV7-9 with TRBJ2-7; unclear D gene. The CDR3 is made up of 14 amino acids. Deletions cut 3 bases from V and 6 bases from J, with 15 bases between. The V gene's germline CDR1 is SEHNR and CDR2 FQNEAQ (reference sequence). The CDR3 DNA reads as TGTGCCAGCAGCTTGGGATCCCACAGAGGCGAGCAGTACTTC. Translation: CASSLGSHRGEQYF.

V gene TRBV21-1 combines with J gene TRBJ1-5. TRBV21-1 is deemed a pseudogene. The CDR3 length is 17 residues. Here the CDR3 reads CASSKAGEEARNQPQHF. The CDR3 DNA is TGTGCCAGCAGCAAAGCGGGTGAAGAGGCCCGCAATCAGCCCCAGCATTTT.

CDR3 nucleotide sequence: TGTGCCAGCAGTTCCCCCGGGACAAGGCAAGAGACCCAGTACTTC. Translation gives CASSSPGTRQETQYF. The chain links TRBV28 to TRBJ2-5; the D gene is possibly TRBD1 (6 bases). V was clipped by 4 bases and J by 2 bases, with 14 bases between them. The CDR3 consists of 15 residues. CDR1 and CDR2 from the germline V gene are MDHEN and SYDVKM.

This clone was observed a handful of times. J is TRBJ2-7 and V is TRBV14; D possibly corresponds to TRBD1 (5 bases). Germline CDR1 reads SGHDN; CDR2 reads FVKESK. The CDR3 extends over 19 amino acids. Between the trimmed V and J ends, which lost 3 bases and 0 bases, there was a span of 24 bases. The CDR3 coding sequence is TGTGCCAGCAGCCACCCCCGGGTAATGTATGGACACAGCTCCTACGAGCAGTACTTC. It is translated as CASSHPRVMYGHSSYEQYF. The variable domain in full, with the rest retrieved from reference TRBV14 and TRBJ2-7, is EAGVTQFPSHSVIEKGQTVTLRCDPISGHDNLYWYRRVMGKEIKFLLHFVKESKQDESGMPNNRFLAERTGGTYSTLKVQPAELEDSGVYFCASSHPRVMYGHSSYEQYFGPGTRLTVT.

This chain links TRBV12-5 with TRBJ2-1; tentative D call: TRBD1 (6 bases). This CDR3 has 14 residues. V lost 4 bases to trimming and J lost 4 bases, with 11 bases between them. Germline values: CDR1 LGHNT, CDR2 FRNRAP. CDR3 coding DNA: TGTGCTAGTGGTTCTGGACAGTCTTACAATGAGCAGTTCTTC. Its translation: CASGSGQSYNEQFF.